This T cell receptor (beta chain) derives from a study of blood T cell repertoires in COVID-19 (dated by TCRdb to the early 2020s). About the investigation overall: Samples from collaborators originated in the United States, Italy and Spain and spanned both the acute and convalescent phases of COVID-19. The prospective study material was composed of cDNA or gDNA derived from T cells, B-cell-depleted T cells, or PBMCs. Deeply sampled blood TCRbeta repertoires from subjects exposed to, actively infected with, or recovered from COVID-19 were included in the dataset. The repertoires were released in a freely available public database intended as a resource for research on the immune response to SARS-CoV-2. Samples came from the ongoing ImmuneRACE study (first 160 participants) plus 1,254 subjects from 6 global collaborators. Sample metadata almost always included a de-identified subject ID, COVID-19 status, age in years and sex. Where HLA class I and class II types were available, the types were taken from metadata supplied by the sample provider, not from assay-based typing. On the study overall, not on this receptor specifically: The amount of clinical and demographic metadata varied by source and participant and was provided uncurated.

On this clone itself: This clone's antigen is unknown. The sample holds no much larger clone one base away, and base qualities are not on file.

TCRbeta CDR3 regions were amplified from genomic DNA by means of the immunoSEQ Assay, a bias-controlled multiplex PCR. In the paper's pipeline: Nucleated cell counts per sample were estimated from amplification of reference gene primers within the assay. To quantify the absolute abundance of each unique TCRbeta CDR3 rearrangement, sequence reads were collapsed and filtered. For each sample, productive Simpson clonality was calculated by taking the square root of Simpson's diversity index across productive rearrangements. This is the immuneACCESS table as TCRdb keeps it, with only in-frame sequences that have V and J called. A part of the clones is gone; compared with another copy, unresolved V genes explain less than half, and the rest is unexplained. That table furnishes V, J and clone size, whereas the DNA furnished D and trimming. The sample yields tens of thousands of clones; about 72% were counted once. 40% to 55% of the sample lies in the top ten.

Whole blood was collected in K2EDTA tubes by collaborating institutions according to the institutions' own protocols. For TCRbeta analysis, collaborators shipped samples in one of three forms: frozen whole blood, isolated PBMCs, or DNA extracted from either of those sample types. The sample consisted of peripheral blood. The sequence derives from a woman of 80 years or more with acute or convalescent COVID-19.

The DNA sequence is TGCGCCAGCAGTGACCTAGGACAGTTCCATGAGCAGTTCTTC. The resulting protein is CASSDLGQFHEQFF. The sequence links TRBV10-2 to TRBJ2-1; TRBD1 is a weak D gene call, 6 bases matching. CDR1 and CDR2 were assigned from the germline V gene as WSHSY and SAAADI. V is reduced by 3 bases and J by 8 bases, leaving a spacing of 14 bases between them. The CDR3 contains 14 residues, cysteine and phenylalanine counted. This entry keeps only the CDR3 DNA: 42 bases, framed from base 1.